The 10 T cell receptor beta chains in this list originate from one sample, sequenced in a study of T cell responses to AZD1222 COVID-19 vaccine. Clones were read by immunoSEQ multiplex PCR, and TCRdb kept only the in-frame ones, dropping some. Of 250,000 to 300,000 clones in the sample, roughly 93% are singletons; the top ten hold 0.5% to 0.65%. Here the sequenced sample was peripheral blood, taken 28 days after the second AZD1222 dose. Receptor source: an adult who received the AZD1222 COVID-19 vaccine.

This chain links TRBV5-8 with TRBJ1-6; no definite D call. Germline-derived CDR1 and CDR2 are SGHTS and YDEGEE. The CDR3 spans 14 residues. The ends were cut back, 4 bases at V and 2 bases at J, with 7 bases in the middle. The CDR3 DNA reads as TGTGCCAGCAGCGGTGGGACCTATAATTCACCCCTCCACTTT. Amino acids: CASSGGTYNSPLHF.

The V call is TRBV7-9, the J call TRBJ1-2; D not resolved. Per the germline V gene, CDR1 is SEHNR and CDR2 is FQNEAQ (reference sequence). The CDR3 extends over 11 amino acids. The V and J ends lost 5 bases and 7 bases respectively, with 8 bases between them. DNA of the CDR3: TGTGCCAGCAGCGCCCCGCCTGGCTACACCTTC. As protein: CASSAPPGYTF.

This clone occurred once. This chain uses TRBV4-1 with TRBJ2-7; TRBD2 aligns across 7 bases. In germline, CDR1 is MGHRA, CDR2 YSYEKL. The CDR3 sequence is 15 residues long. The ends lost 6 bases at V and 4 bases at J; junction bases unmatched: 12. CDR3 in DNA: TGCGCCAGCAGTCACGGGACGGGAGGTGGATACGAGCAGTACTTC. This translates into CASSHGTGGGYEQYF.

Concerning this clone itself: The same CDR3 also results from other DNA sequences found in this sample. The chain joins TRBV9 to TRBJ1-6, with D possibly being TRBD1 (6 bases). The length of the CDR3 is 14 residues. V lost 0 bases and J 7 bases, leaving 8 bases between the germline ends. Per germline, CDR1 SGDLS and CDR2 YYNGEE. CDR3 in DNA: TGTGCCAGCAGCGTAGCAGGGGTCAATTCACCCCTCCACTTT. Translating gives CASSVAGVNSPLHF.

The rearrangement joins TRBV28 to TRBJ2-2; 9 bases align to TRBD1. With 10 bases clipped from V and 4 bases from J, the junction kept 4 bases outside the gene matches. CDR1 and CDR2 (germline): MDHEN, SYDVKM. The CDR3 covers 13 residues. CDR3 sequence: CAIPDRGTGELFF. CDR3 nucleotides: TGTGCCATACCGGACAGGGGCACCGGGGAGCTGTTTTTT.

This clone has just a few counts. The J gene is TRBJ1-2, the V gene TRBV7-3; D gene unclear. The V and J ends lost 3 bases and 2 bases respectively, with 19 bases between them. The CDR3 loop spans 17 amino acids. Germline assignment: CDR1 SGHTA and CDR2 FQGTGA. The CDR3 loop reads CASSFKASTAENYGYTF. CDR3 nucleotide sequence: TGTGCCAGCAGCTTCAAAGCGTCTACGGCCGAAAACTATGGCTACACCTTC.

The V and J genes are TRBV28 and TRBJ1-2, with D perhaps matching TRBD1 (6 bases). Germline-derived CDR1 and CDR2 are MDHEN and SYDVKM. V lost 8 bases to trimming and J lost 7 bases, with 20 bases between them. The length of the CDR3 is 14 residues. The CDR3 protein is CASRRNRAWGGYTF. The CDR3 DNA sequence: TGTGCCAGCCGTCGGAACAGGGCTTGGGGTGGCTACACCTTC.

The chain uses TRBV7-9 and TRBJ2-3; D is uncertain. This CDR3 spans 13 amino acids. Germline CDR1 is SEHNR and CDR2 is FQNEAQ (reference sequence). V was cut by 3 bases and J by 2 bases, with 6 bases left in between. In DNA, the CDR3 is TGTGCCAGCAGCTTGGAGAACACAGATACGCAGTATTTT. Translation: CASSLENTDTQYF.

This chain connects TRBV25-1 to TRBJ2-7, with 10 positions matching TRBD1. The V segment lost 4 bases and the J segment 7 bases; nucleotides outside the gene matches: 1. The germline CDR1 and CDR2 sequences are MGHDK and SYGVNS. CDR3 length equals 12 residues. Here the CDR3 DNA reads TGTGCCAGCAGTGGGACAGGGGGTGAGCAGTACTTC. Amino acids: CASSGTGGEQYF.

The chain links TRBV14 to TRBJ1-3, with D unresolved. With 1 base removed from V and 0 bases from J, the gap between germline ends came to 7 bases. CDR1 is SGHDN, CDR2 FVKESK, per germline. The CDR3 length is 15 residues. The CDR3 DNA reads TGTGCCAGCAGCCAAGGGCAGAGCTCTGGAAACACCATATATTTT. Residues: CASSQGQSSGNTIYF.